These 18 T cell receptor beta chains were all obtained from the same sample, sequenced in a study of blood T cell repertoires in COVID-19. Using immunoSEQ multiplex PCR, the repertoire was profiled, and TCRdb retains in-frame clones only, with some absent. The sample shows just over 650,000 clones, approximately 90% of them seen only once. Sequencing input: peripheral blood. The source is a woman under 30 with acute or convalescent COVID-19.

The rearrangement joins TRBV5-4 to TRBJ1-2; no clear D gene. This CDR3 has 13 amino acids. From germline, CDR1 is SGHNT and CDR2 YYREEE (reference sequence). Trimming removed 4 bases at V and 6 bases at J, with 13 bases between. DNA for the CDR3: TGTGCCAGCAGCCCGACACGGTCGGATGGCTACACCTTC. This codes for CASSPTRSDGYTF.

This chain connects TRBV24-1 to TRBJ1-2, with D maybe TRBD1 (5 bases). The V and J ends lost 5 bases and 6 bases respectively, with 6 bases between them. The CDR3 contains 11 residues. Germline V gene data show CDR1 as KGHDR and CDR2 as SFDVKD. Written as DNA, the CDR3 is TGTGCCACCAGTGTAGGGGATGGCTACACCTTC. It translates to CATSVGDGYTF.

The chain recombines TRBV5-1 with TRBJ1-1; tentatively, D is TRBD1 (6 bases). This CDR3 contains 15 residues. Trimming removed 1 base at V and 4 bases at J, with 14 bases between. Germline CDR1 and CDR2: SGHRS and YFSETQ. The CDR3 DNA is TGCGCCAGCAGCTTGTCGGGCAGGGGTATCACTGAAGCTTTCTTT. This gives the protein CASSLSGRGITEAFF.

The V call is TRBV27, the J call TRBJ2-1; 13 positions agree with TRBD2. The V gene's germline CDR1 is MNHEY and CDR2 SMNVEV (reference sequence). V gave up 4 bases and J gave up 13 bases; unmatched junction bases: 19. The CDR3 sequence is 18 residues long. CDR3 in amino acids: CASSSPRTRLAGGLHQFF. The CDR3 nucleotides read TGTGCCAGCAGTTCACCCCGGACAAGACTAGCGGGGGGTCTACATCAGTTCTTC.

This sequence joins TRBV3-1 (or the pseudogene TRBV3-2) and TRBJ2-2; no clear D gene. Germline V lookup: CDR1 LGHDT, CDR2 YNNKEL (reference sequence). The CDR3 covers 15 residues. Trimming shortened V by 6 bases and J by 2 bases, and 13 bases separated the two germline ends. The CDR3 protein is CASRGNRLNTGELFF. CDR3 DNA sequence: TGTGCCAGCAGGGGTAACAGATTAAACACCGGGGAGCTGTTTTTT.

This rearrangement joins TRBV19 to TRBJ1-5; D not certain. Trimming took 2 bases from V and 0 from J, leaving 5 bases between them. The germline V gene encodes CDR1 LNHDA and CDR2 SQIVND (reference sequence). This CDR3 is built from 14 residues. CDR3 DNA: TGTGCCAGTAGTATAAGCATTAGCAATCAGCCCCAGCATTTT. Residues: CASSISISNQPQHF.

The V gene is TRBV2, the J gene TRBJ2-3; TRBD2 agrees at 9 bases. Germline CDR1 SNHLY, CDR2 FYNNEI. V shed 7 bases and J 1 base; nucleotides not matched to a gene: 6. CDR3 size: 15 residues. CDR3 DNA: TGTGCCAGCATCAGACTAGCGGTGGGCACAGATACGCAGTATTTT. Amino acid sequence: CASIRLAVGTDTQYF.

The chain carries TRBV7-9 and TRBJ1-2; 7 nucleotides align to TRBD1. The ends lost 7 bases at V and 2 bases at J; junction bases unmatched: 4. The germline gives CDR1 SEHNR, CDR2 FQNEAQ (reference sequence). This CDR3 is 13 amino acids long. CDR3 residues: CASTEGGNYGYTF. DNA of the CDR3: TGTGCCAGCACCGAAGGGGGCAACTATGGCTACACCTTC.

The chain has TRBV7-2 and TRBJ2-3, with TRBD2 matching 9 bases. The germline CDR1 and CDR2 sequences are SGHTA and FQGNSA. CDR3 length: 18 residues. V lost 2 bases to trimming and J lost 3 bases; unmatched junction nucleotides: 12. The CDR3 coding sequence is TGTGCCAGCAGCTTACCCCAGGTCCTAGCGGGGACGACAGATACGCAGTATTTT. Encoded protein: CASSLPQVLAGTTDTQYF.

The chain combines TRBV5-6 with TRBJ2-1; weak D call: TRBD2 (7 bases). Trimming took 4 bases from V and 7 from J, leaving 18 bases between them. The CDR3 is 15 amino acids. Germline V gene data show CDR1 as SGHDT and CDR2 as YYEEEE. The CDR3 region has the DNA TGTGCCAGCAGCCTGGGGGGGCCTATCCGGAATGAGCAGTTCTTC. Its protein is CASSLGGPIRNEQFF.

The CDR3 coding sequence is TGTGCCAGTAGTATCTCACTTTGGACAGGGGTTGATCAGCCCCAGCATTTT. Encoded protein: CASSISLWTGVDQPQHF. The genes are TRBV19 and TRBJ1-5; 9 nucleotides match TRBD1. V shed 3 bases and J 5 bases; nucleotides not matched to a gene: 11. CDR1 and CDR2 (germline): LNHDA, SQIVND (reference sequence). The CDR3 covers 17 residues.

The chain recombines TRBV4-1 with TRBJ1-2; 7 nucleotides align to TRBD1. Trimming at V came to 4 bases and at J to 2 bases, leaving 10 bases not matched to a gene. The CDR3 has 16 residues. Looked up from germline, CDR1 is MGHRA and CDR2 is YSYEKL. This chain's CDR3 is CASSPGGTGRNYGYTF. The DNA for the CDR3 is TGCGCCAGCAGCCCAGGGGGTACGGGGAGGAACTATGGCTACACCTTC.

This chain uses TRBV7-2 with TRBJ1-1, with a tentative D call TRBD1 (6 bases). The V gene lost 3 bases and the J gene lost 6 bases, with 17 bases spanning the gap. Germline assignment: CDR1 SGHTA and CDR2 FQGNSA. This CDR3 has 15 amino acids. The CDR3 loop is CASSLRSGEGAEAFF. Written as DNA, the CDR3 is TGTGCCAGCAGCTTGCGATCAGGGGAAGGGGCTGAAGCTTTCTTT.

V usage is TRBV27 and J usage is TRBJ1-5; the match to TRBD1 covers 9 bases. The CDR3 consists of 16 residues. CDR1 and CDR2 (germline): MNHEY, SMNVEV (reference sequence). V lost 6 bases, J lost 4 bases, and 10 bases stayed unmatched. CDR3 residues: CASRPGTGQGNQPQHF. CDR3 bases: TGTGCCAGCAGACCTGGGACAGGACAGGGGAATCAGCCCCAGCATTTT.

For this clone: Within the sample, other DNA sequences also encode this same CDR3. In DNA, the CDR3 is TGTGCCAGCAGCTTGGAAGGGGGCGAGACCCAGTACTTC. This sequence encodes CASSLEGGETQYF. The J gene is TRBJ2-5, the V gene TRBV5-4, with 7 bases identical to TRBD1. The CDR3 contains 13 residues. Germline CDR1 reads SGHNT; CDR2 reads YYREEE (reference sequence). V lost 0 bases to trimming and J lost 5 bases; unmatched junction nucleotides: 1.

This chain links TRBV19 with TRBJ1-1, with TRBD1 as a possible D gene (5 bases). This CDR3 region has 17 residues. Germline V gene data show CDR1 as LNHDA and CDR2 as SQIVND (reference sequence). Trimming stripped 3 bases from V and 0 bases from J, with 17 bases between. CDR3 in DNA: TGTGCCAGTAGTATCATCAGGGTTGTCGTCGTGAACACTGAAGCTTTCTTT. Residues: CASSIIRVVVVNTEAFF.

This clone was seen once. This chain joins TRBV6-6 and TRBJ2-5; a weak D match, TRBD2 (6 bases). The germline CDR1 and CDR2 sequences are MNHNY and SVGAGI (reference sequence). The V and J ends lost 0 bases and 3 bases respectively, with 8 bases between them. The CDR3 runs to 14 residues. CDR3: CASSYSGGKETQYF. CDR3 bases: TGTGCCAGCAGTTACTCTGGGGGGAAAGAGACCCAGTACTTC.

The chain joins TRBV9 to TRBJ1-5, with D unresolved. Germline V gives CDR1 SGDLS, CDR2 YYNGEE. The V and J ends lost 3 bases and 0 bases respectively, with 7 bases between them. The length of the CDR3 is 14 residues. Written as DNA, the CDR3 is TGTGCCAGCAGCGCCGGGGATAGCAATCAGCCCCAGCATTTT. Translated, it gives CASSAGDSNQPQHF.